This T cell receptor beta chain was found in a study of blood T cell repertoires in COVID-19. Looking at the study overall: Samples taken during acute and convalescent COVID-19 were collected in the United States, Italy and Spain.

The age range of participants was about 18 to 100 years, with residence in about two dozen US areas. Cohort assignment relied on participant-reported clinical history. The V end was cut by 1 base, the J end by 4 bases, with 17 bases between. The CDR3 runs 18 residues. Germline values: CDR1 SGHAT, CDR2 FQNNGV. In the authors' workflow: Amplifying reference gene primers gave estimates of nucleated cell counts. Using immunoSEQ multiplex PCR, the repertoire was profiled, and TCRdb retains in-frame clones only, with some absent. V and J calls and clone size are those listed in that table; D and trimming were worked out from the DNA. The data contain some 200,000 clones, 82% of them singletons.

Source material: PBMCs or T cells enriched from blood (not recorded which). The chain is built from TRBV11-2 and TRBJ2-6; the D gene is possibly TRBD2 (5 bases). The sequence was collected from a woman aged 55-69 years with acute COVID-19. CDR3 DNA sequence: TGTGCCAGCAGCTTAGCGCCGTGGGGAGCGTCGGGGGCCAACGTCCTGACTTTC. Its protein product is CASSLAPWGASGANVLTF.